This T cell receptor beta chain emerged from a study of PD-L1 blockade in urothelial cancer. Whole-study context: Blood underwent analysis 3 weeks (second dose) and 6 weeks after treatment began.

The germline CDR1 and CDR2 sequences are MNHEY and SVGAGI. The V and J ends lost 8 bases and 5 bases, in that order; junction bases with no gene match: 8. The CDR3 has 13 residues. Only one count was recorded for this clone. Only in-frame clones appear in the TCRdb table, and some are missing; sequencing was by immunoSEQ multiplex PCR. The sample comprises under 95,000 clones, roughly 84% of which are singletons, and over 2% rests with the top ten. Indicated time point: pretreatment peripheral blood. All patients handed over anywhere from 1 to 8 samples, pretreatment and on-treatment. This rearrangement joins TRBV6-5 to TRBJ1-1; TRBD1 matches 7 bases. The source was PBMCs, collected around atezolizumab (anti-PD-L1) treatment. This TCR was recovered from a man between 60 and 70 years old with urothelial cancer. As DNA, the CDR3 is TGTGCCAGCCTCCAGGGGGGAAGAACTGAAGCTTTCTTT. Translated: CASLQGGRTEAFF.